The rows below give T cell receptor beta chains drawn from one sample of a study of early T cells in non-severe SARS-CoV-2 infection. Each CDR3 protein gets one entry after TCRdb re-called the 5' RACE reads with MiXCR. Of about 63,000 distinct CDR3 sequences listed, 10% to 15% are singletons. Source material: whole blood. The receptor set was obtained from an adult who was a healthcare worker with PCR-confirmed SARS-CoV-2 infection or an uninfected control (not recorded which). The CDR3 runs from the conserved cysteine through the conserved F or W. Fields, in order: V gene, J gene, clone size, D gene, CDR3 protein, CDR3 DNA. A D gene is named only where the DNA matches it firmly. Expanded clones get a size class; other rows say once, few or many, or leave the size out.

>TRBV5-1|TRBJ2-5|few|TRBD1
CASSLGTGTETQYF
TGCGCCAGCAGCCTAGGGACAGGGACTGAGACCCAGTACTTC
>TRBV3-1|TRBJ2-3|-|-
CASSYGSGGDTQYF
TGTGCCAGCAGCTACGGGTCTGGAGGAGATACGCAGTATTTT
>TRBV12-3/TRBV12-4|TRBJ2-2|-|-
CASSLTGHPTGELFF
TGTGCCAGCAGTTTAACTGGGCACCCCACCGGGGAGCTGTTTTTT
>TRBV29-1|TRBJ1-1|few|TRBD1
CSATTGRGTEAFF
TGCAGCGCTACGACAGGGAGGGGCACTGAAGCTTTCTTT
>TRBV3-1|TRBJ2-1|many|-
CASSQGVGRTRYNEQFF
TGTGCCAGCAGCCAAGGAGTCGGCCGGACACGTTACAATGAGCAGTTCTTC
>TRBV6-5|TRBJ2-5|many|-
CASSAGTLKETQYF
TGTGCCAGCAGCGCCGGGACATTGAAGGAGACCCAGTACTTC
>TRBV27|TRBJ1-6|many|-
CASSLRAVYNSPLHF
TGTGCCAGCAGTTTAAGGGCAGTTTATAATTCACCCCTCCACTTT
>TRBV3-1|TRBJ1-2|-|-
CASSQDNQLYGYTF
TGTGCCAGCAGCCAAGATAACCAGCTATATGGCTACACCTTC
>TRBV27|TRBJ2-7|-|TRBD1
CASSFRGQVYEQYF
TGTGCCAGCAGTTTTAGGGGGCAAGTTTACGAGCAGTACTTC
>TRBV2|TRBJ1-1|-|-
CASGGDDRTEAFF
TGTGCCAGCGGTGGAGATGACAGAACTGAAGCTTTCTTT
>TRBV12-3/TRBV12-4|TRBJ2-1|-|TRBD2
CATSTSGGLNEQFF
TGTGCCACCTCGACTAGCGGGGGATTAAATGAGCAGTTCTTC
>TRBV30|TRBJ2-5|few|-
CAWSPPGQKETQYF
TGTGCCTGGAGTCCGCCCGGACAGAAAGAGACCCAGTACTTC
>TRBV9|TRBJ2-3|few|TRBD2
CASALARTSGRDTQYF
TGTGCCAGCGCCCTAGCCCGGACTAGCGGGAGGGATACGCAGTATTTT
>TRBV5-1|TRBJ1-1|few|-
CASRMGLSNTEAFF
TGCGCCAGCAGAATGGGACTCTCGAACACTGAAGCTTTCTTT
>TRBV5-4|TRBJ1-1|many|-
CASSSTRGGNTEAFF
TGTGCCAGCAGCTCCACCCGCGGGGGTAACACTGAAGCTTTCTTT
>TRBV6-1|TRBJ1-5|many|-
CASSDPTLSRQPQHF
TGTGCCAGCAGTGACCCGACGTTGTCTCGTCAGCCCCAGCATTTT
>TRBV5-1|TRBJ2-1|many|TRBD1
CASTPTGRYNEQFF
TGCGCCAGCACCCCGACAGGGCGGTATAATGAGCAGTTCTTC
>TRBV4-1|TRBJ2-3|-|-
CASSQPLSGTQYF
TGCGCCAGCAGCCAGCCCTTATCGGGCACGCAGTATTTT
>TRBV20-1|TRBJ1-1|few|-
CSAREGATNTEAFF
TGCAGTGCTAGAGAGGGGGCCACGAACACTGAAGCTTTCTTT
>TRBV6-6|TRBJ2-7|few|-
CASSTGGRNEQYF
TGTGCCAGCAGTACTGGGGGCAGGAACGAGCAGTACTTC